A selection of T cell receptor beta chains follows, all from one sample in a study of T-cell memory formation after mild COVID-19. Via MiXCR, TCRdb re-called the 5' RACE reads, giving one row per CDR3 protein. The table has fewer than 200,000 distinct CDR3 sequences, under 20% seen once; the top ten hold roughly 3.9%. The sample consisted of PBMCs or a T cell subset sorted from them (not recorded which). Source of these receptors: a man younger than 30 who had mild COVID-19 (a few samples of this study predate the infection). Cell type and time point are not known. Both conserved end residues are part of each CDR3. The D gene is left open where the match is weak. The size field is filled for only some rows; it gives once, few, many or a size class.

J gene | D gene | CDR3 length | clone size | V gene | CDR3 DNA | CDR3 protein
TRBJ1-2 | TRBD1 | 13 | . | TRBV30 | TGTGCCTGCACCGGGACAGGGAACTATGGCTACACCTTC | CACTGTGNYGYTF
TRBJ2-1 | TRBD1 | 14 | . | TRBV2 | TGTGCCAGCAGTACAGGACAGGGGCGCAATGAGCAGTTCTTC | CASSTGQGRNEQFF
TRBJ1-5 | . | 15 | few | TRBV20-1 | TGCAGTGCTAGGGGCGGAGGACCCACCAATCAGCCCCAGCATTTT | CSARGGGPTNQPQHF
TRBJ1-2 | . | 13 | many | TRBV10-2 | TGCGCCAGCACCCCGGACGGTGATCTTGGCTACACCTTC | CASTPDGDLGYTF
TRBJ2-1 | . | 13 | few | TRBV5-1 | TGCGCCAGCAATCCGGTAACCTACAATGAGCAGTTCTTC | CASNPVTYNEQFF
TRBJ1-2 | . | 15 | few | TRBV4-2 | TGTGCCAGCAGCGACGCAGGGAGGGGCTGGGGCGGCTACACCTTC | CASSDAGRGWGGYTF
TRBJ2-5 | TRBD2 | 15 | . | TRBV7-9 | TGTGCCAGCAGAGGAGGCGGGGGGGCCTTAGAGACCCAGTACTTC | CASRGGGGALETQYF
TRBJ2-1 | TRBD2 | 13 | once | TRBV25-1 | TGTGCCAGCGGACTAGCGGGGGACAATGAGCAGTTCTTC | CASGLAGDNEQFF
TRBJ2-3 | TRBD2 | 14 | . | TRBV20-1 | TGCAGTGCCAGACTAGCGGGGGCAACAGATACGCAGTATTTT | CSARLAGATDTQYF
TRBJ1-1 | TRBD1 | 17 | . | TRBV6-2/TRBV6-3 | TGTGCCAGCAGTTACAAGTACCCAGGGGGTGTGAACACTGAAGCTTTCTTT | CASSYKYPGGVNTEAFF
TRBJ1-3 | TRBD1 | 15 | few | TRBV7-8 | TGTGCCAGCATGAGACAGGGATCGGCGGGAAACACCATATATTTT | CASMRQGSAGNTIYF
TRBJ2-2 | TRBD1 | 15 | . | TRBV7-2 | TGTGCCAGCAGCTTAGCCGGACAGGGTCCCGGGGAGCTGTTTTTT | CASSLAGQGPGELFF
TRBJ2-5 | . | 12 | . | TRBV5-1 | TGCGCCAGCAGCTTCGCTCAAGAGACCCAGTACTTC | CASSFAQETQYF
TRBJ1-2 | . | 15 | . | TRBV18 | TGTGCCAGCTCACCCCCCGCACTTACCCTCTATGGCTACACCTTC | CASSPPALTLYGYTF
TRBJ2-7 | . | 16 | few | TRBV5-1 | TGCGCCAGCAGCTTGGGAGAGAGCCACGCCGGCTTGAAGCAGTACTTC | CASSLGESHAGLKQYF
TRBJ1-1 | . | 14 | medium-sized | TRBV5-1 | TGCGCCAGCAGCTCGACAGCGTCAAACACTGAAGCTTTCTTT | CASSSTASNTEAFF
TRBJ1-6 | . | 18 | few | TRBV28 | TGTGCCAGCAGGACGACCCGTAGGGGCGATCCTTATAATTCACCCCTCCACTTT | CASRTTRRGDPYNSPLHF
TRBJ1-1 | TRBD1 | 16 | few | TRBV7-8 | TGTGCCAGCAGCGATAATCCGGGACAGGGAGGGAATGAAGCTTTCTTT | CASSDNPGQGGNEAFF
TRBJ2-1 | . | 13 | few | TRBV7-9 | TGTGCCAGCAGCCTCAGGGGAGTGAATGAGCAGTTCTTC | CASSLRGVNEQFF
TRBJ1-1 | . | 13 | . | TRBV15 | TGTGCCACCAGCAGTTCGGGGCAAGCATTGGCTTTCTTT | CATSSSGQALAFF
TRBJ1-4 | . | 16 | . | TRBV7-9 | TGTGCCAGCAGCTTAGCTCCTCCCAGGGTGGGCATCAGGATGTTTTTT | CASSLAPPRVGIRMFF
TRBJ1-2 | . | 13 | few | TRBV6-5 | TGTGCCAGCAGTGAAAGGGACACCGTCAGCTACACCTTC | CASSERDTVSYTF
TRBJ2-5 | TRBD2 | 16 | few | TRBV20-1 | TGCAGTGCTAGAGGGCTAGCGGGGGCGACACAAGAGACCCAGTACTTC | CSARGLAGATQETQYF
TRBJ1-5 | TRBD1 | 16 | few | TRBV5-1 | TGCGCCAGCAGCTCCGGGACAGGGAATAGCAATCAGCCCCAGCATTTT | CASSSGTGNSNQPQHF
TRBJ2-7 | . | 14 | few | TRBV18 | TGTGCCAGCTCACAGACGTCGAGCTCCTACGAGCAGTACTTC | CASSQTSSSYEQYF
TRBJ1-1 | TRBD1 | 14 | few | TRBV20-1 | TGCAGTGCTAGCTCAGGGGGCGCGAACACTGAAGCTTTCTTT | CSASSGGANTEAFF
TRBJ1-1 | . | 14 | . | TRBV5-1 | TGCGCCAGCAGCTTATACCAGGGGAACACTGAAGCTTTCTTT | CASSLYQGNTEAFF
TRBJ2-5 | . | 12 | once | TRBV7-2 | TGTGCCAGCAGCTTGGGGATAGAGACCCAGTACTTC | CASSLGIETQYF
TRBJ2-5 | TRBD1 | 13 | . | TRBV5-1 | TGCGCCAGCGGCCGGGACAGGGACGAGACCCAGTACTTC | CASGRDRDETQYF
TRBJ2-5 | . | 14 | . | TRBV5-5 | TGTGCCAGCAGCTTTTCAGTGCTCAACGGGGCCCAGTACTTC | CASSFSVLNGAQYF
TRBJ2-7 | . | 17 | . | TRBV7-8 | TGTGCCAGCAGCCCCCGCGGCGGCGGGAAAGGCGAGGACGAGCAGTACTTC | CASSPRGGGKGEDEQYF
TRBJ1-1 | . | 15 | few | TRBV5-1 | TGCGCCAGCAGCCTCGGACAGATTATGAACACTGAAGCTTTCTTT | CASSLGQIMNTEAFF
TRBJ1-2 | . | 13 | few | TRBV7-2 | TGTGCCACCCCCAAGGATAGGGGGTTGGGATACACCTTC | CATPKDRGLGYTF
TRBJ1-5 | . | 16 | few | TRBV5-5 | TGTGCCAGCAGCTTGGGGACCACCTATAGCAATCAGCCCCAGCATTTT | CASSLGTTYSNQPQHF
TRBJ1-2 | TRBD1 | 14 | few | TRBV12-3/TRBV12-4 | TGTGCCAGCAGTTTAGTCGCCAGGGGGGCTGGCTACACCTTC | CASSLVARGAGYTF
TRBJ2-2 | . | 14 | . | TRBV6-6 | TGTGCCAGCAGTTCAGGACTGATAACCGGGGAGCTGTTTTTT | CASSSGLITGELFF
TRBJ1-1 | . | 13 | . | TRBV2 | TGTGCCAGCACCACGGGGGGCGGCACTGAAGCTTTCTTT | CASTTGGGTEAFF
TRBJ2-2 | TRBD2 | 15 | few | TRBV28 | TGTGCCAGCAGTCTAGCGGTCGCGAACACCGGGGAGCTGTTTTTT | CASSLAVANTGELFF
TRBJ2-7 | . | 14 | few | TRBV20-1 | TGCAGTGCTGTGACCCAACAGATAAACTACGAGCAGTACTTC | CSAVTQQINYEQYF
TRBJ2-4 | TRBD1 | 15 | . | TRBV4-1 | TGCGCCAGCAGCACGCCCCCGGGACAGAAAAACATTCAGTACTTC | CASSTPPGQKNIQYF
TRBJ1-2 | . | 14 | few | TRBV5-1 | TGCGCCAGCAGCTCGACCCTCAGGGGCTCGGGCTACACCTTC | CASSSTLRGSGYTF
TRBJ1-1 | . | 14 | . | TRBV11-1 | TGTGCCAGCAGCATCGAGGAGGGTCTGACTGAAGCTTTCTTT | CASSIEEGLTEAFF
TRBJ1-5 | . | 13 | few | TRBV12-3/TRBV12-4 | TGTGCCAGCAGTTTGTCAGCTCCTCAGCCCCAGCATTTT | CASSLSAPQPQHF
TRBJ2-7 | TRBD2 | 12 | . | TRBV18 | TGTGCCAGCTCACCCGGGAGGGGGGAGCAGTACTTC | CASSPGRGEQYF
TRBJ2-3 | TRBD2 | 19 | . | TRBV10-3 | TGTGCCATCAGTGCCCCCTCCACTACGGGACTAGCGGCCACAGATACGCAGTATTTT | CAISAPSTTGLAATDTQYF
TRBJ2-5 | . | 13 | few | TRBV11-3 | TGTGCCAGCAGCTTTAGCCAACAAGAGACCCAGTACTTC | CASSFSQQETQYF
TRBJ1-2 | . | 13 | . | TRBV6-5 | TGTGCCAGCAAGAGCAGGGCTGGCTATGGCTACACCTTC | CASKSRAGYGYTF
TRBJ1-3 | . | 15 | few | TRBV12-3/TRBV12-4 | TGTGCCAGCAGTTTAAGTCAAGCCCCTGGAAACACCATATATTTT | CASSLSQAPGNTIYF
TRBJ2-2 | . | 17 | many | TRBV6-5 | TGTGCCAGCAGTTACTCCCCCAGGGGTGCGGACACCGGGGAGCTGTTTTTT | CASSYSPRGADTGELFF
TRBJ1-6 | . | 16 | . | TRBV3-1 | TGTGCCAGCAGCCAAGATCCGGGGGGATGGAATTCACCCCTCCACTTT | CASSQDPGGWNSPLHF
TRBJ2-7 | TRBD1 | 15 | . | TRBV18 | TGTGCCAGCTCTATTACGGGACAGGGGTTCTACGAGCAGTACTTC | CASSITGQGFYEQYF
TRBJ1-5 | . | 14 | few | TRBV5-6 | TGTGCCAGCAGCTTATTCGTAGAGAATCAGCCCCAGCATTTT | CASSLFVENQPQHF